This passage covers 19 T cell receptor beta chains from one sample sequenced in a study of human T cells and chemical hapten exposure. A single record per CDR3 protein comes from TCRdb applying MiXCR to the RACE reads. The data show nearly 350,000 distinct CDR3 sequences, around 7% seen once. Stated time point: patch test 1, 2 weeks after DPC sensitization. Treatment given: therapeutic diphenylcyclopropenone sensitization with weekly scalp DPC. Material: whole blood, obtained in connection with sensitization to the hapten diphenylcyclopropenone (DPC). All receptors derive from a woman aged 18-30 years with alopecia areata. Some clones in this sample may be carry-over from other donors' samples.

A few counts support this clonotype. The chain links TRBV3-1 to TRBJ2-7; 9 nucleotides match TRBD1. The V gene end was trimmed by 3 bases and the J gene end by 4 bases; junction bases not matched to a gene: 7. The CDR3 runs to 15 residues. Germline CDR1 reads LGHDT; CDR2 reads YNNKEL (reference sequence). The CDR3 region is CASSHPGQGIYEQYF. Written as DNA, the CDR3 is TGTGCCAGCAGCCACCCTGGACAGGGGATATACGAGCAGTACTTC.

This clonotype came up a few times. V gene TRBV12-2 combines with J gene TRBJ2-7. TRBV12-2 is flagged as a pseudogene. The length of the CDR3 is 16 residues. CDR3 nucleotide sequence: TGTGCAAGTCGCTTAGCCGACGGAAAGGTAACCTACGAGCAGTACTTC. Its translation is CASRLADGKVTYEQYF.

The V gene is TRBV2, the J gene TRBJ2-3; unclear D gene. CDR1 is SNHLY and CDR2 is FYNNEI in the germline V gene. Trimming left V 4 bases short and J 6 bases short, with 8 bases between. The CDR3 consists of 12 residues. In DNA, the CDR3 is TGTGCCAGCAGTGTTATGTCGGATACGCAGTATTTT. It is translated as CASSVMSDTQYF.

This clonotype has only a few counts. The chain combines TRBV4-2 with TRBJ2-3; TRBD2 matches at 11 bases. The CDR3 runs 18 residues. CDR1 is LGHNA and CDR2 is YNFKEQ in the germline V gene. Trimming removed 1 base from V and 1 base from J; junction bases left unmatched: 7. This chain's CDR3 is CASSQGLAGGPGTDTQYF. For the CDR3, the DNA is TGTGCCAGCAGCCAAGGCCTAGCGGGGGGCCCGGGCACAGATACGCAGTATTTT.

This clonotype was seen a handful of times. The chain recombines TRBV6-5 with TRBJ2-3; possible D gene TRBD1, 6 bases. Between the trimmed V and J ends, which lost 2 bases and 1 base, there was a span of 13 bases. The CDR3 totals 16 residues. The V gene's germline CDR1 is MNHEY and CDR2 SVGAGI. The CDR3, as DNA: TGTGCCAGCAGTTACGAGGGGGTTCATGGCACAGATACGCAGTATTTT. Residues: CASSYEGVHGTDTQYF.

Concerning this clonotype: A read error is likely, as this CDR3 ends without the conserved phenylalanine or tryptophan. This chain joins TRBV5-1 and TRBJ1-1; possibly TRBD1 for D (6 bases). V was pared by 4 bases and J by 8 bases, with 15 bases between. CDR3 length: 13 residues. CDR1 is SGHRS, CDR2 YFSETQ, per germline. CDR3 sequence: CASSLTSGAEAFY. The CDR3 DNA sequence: TGCGCCAGCAGCCTTACGTCGGGGGCCGAAGCTTTCTAT.

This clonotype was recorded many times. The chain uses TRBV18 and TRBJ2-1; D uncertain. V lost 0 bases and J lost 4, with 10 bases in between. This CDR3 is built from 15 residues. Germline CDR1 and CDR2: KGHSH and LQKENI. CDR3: CASSPPNSLYNEQFF. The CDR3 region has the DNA TGTGCCAGCTCACCACCGAACAGCTTATACAATGAGCAGTTCTTC.

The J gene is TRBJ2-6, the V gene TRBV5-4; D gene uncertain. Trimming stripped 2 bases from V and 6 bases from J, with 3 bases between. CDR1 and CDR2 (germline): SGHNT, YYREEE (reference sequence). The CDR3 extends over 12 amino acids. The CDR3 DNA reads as TGTGCCAGCAGCTTTATGGCCAACGTCCTGACTTTC. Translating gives CASSFMANVLTF.

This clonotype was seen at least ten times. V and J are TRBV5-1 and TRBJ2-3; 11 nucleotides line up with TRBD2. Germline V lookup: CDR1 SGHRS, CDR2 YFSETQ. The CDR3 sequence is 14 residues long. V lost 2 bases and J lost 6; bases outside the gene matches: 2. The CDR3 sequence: CASSLLAGADTQYF. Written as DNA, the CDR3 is TGCGCCAGCAGCTTACTAGCGGGGGCCGATACGCAGTATTTT.

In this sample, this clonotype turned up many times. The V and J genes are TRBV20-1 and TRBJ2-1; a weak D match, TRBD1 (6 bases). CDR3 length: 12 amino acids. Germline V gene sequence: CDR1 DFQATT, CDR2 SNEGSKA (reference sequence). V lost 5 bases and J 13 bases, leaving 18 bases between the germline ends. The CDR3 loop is CSALVRRDNQFF. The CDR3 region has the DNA TGCAGTGCTCTCGTAAGACGGGACAACCAGTTCTTC.

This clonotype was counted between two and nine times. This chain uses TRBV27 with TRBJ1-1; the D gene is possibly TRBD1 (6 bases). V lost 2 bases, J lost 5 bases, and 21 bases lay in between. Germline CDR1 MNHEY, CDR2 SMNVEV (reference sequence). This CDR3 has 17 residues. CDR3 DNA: TGTGCCAGCAGTTTAACAGACAGGCCCCCCGGTAAGACTGAAGCTTTCTTT. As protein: CASSLTDRPPGKTEAFF.

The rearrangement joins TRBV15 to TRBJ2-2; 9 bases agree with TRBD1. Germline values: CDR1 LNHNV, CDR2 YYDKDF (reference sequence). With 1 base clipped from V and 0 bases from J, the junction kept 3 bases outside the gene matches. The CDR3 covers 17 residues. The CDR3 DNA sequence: TGTGCCACCAGCAGAGGAGGGACAGGGTCGAACACCGGGGAGCTGTTTTTT. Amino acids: CATSRGGTGSNTGELFF.

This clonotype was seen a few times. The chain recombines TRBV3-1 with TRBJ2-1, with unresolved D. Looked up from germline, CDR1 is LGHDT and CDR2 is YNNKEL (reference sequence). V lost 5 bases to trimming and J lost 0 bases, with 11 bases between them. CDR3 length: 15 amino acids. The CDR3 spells CASSAGQGSYNEQFF. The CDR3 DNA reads TGTGCCAGCAGCGCTGGTCAAGGCTCCTACAATGAGCAGTTCTTC.

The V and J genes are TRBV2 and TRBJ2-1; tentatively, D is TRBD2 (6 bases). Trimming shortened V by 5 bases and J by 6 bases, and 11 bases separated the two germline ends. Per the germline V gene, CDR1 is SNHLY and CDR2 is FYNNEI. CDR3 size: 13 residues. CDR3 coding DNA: TGTGCCAGCAGTCTTTCACTAGCCAATGAGCAGTTCTTC. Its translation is CASSLSLANEQFF.

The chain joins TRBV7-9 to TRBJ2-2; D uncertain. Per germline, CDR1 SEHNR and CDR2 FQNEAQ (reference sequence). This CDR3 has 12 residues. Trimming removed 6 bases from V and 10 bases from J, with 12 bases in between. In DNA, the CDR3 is TGTGCCAGCAGAGAATCCAACTCGGAGCTGTTTTTT. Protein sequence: CASRESNSELFF.

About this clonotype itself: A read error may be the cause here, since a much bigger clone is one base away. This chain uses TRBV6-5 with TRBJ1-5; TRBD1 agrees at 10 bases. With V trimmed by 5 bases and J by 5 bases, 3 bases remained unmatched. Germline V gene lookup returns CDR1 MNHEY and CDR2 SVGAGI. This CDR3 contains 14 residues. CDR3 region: CASSQTGGDQPQHF. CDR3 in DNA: TGTGCCAGCAGTCAGACAGGGGGCGATCAGCCCCAGCATTTT.

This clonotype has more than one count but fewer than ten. The CDR3 reads CASSYTQPTDTQYF. As DNA, the CDR3 is TGTGCCAGCAGTTACACTCAGCCTACAGATACGCAGTATTTT. The rearrangement joins TRBV6-2 or TRBV6-3 to TRBJ2-3; D is ambiguous. The germline gives CDR1 MNHEY, CDR2 SVGEGT. V dropped 2 bases and J dropped 3 bases, with 9 bases sitting between them. The CDR3 is 14 residues long.

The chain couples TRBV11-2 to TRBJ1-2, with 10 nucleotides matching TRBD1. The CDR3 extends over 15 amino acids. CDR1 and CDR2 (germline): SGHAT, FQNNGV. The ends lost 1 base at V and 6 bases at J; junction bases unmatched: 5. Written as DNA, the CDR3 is TGTGCCAGCAGCTTAGGTATTGGGACAGGGGATGGCTACACCTTC. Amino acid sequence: CASSLGIGTGDGYTF.

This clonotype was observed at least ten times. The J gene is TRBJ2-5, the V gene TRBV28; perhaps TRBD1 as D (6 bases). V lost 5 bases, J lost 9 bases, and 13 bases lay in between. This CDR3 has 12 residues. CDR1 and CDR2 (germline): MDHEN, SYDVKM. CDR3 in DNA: TGTGCCAGCAGTGACAGGCCTGGGGCCCAGTACTTC. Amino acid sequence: CASSDRPGAQYF. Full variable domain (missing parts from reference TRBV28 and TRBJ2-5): DVKVTQSSRYLVKRTGEKVFLECVQDMDHENMFWYRQDPGLGLRLIYFSYDVKMKEKGDIPEGYSVSREKKERFSLILESASTNQTSMYLCASSDRPGAQYFGPGTRLLVL.